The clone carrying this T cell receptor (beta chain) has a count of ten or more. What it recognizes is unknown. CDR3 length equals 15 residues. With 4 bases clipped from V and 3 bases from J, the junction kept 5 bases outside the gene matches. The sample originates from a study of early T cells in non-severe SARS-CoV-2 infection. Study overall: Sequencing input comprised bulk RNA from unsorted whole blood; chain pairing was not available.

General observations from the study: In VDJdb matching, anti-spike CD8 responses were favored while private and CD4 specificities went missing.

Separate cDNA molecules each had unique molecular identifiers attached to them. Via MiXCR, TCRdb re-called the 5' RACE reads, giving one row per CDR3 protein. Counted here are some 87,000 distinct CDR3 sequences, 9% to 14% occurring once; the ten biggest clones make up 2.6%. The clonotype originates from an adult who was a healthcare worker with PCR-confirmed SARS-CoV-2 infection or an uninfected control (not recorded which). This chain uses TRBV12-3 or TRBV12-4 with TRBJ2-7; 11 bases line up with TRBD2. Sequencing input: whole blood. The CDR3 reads CASSSRLAGLYEQYF. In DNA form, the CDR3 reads TGTGCCAGCAGTTCCCGACTAGCGGGACTCTACGAGCAGTACTTC.